This T cell receptor (beta chain) originates from a study of Graves' ophthalmopathy and Graves' hyperthyroidism. Across the whole study: Peripheral blood (taken before any treatment) was collected at initial diagnosis.

Study results and limitations: Blood also contained most of the expanded thyroid clonotypes above 0.001 frequency.

The sequenced template was RNA, covering the TCR beta CDR3 region. First-round RT-PCR with HTBI primers preceded a second-round multiplex PCR. TCRdb re-called the multiplex PCR reads with MiXCR, one entry per CDR3 protein. The top ten hold roughly 1.6% of the sample, which has 360,000 or so distinct CDR3 sequences, approximately 20% seen once. Ophthalmopathy-affected donors exhibited moderate-to-severe activity, CAS ≥3, NOSPECS ≥4, and duration under 3 months. Trimming cost V 3 bases and J 15 bases, with 15 bases left between them. This CDR3 spans 13 amino acids. Germline assignment: CDR1 MDHEN and CDR2 SYDVKM. This clonotype was recorded at least ten times. The antigen is undetermined.

The TCR was taken from a woman under 30 with Graves' ophthalmopathy. The sequenced sample consisted of peripheral blood. The chain employs TRBV28 and TRBJ1-6; D perhaps matches TRBD1 (6 bases). CDR3 sequence: CASSFSQGLFLHF. In DNA form, the CDR3 reads TGTGCCAGCAGTTTCTCGCAGGGGCTGTTCCTCCACTTT.